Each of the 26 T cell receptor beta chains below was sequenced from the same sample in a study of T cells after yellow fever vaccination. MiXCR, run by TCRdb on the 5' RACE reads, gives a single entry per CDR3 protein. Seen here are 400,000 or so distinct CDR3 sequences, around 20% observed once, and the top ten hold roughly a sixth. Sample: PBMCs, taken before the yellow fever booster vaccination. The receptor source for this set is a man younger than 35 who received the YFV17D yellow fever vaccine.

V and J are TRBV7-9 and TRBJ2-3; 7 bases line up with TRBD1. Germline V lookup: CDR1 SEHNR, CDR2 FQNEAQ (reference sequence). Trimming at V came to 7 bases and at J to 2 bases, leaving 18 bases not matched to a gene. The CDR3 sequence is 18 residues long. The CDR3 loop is CASTWVNVYRGNTDTQYF. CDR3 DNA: TGTGCCAGCACCTGGGTTAACGTCTACAGGGGCAACACAGATACGCAGTATTTT. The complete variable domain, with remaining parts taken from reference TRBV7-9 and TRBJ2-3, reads DTGVSQNPRHKITKRGQNVTFRCDPISEHNRLYWYRQTLGQGPEFLTYFQNEAQLEKSRLLSDRFSAERPKGSFSTLEIQRTEQGDSAMYLCASTWVNVYRGNTDTQYFGPGTRLTVL.

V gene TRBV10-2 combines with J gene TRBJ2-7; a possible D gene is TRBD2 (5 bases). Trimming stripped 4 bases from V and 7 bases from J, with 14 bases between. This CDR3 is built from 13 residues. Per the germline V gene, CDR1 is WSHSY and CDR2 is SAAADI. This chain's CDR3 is CASSVWRAEEQYF. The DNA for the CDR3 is TGCGCCAGCAGTGTGTGGAGAGCGGAGGAGCAGTACTTC.

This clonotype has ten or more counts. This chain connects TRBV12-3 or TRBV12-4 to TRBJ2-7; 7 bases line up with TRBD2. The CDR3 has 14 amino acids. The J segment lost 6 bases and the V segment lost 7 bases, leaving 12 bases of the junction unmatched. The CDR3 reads CASTLGGGDPEQYF. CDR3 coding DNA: TGTGCCAGCACCCTGGGTGGGGGGGACCCCGAGCAGTACTTC.

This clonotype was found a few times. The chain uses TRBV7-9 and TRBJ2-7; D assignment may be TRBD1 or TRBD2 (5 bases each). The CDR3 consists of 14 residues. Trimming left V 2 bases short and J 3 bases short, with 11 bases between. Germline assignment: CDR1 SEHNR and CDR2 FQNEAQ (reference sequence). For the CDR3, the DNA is TGTGCCAGCAGCTTAACCCGGGACGGCTACGAGCAGTACTTC. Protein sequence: CASSLTRDGYEQYF.

The CDR3 region has the DNA TGCGCCAGCAGCCAAGTTGTCGGGAGGGAGCAGTACTTC. As protein: CASSQVVGREQYF. This chain uses TRBV4-3 with TRBJ2-7; 7 nucleotides line up with TRBD2. The CDR3 has 13 amino acids. Germline V CDR1 and CDR2: LGHNA, YSLEER. V was pared by 1 base and J by 7 bases, with 4 bases of the junction left unmatched.

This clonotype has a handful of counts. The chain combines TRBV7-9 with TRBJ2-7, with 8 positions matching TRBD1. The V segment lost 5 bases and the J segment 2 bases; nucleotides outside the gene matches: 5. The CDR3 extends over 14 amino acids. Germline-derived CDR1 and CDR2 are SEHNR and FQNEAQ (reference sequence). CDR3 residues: CASSRTGPTYEQYF. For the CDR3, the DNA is TGTGCCAGCAGCCGGACAGGGCCTACCTACGAGCAGTACTTC.

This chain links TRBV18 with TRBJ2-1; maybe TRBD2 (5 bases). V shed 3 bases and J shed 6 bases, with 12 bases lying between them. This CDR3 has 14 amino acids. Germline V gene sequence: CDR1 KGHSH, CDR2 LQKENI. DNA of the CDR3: TGTGCCAGCTCACCCCTAGGACTCACCAATGAGCAGTTCTTC. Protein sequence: CASSPLGLTNEQFF.

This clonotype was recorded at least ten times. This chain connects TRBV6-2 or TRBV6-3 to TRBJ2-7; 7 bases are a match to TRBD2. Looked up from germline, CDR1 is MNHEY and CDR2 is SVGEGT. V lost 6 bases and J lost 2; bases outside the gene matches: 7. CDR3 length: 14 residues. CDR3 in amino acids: CASRLAGSAYEQYF. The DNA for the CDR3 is TGTGCCAGCAGGTTAGCGGGTTCGGCCTACGAGCAGTACTTC.

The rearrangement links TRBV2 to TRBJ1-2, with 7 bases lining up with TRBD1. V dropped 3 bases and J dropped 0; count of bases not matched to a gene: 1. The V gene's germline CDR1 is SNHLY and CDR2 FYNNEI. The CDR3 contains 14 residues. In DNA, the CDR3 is TGTGCCAGCAGTGACAGGGGGGCTAACTATGGCTACACCTTC. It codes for CASSDRGANYGYTF.

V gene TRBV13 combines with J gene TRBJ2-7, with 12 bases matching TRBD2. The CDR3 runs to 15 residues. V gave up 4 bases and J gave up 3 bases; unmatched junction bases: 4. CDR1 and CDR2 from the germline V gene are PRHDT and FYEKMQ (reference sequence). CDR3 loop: CASSYGLAGHYEQYF. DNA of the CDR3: TGTGCCAGCAGCTATGGACTAGCGGGGCACTACGAGCAGTACTTC. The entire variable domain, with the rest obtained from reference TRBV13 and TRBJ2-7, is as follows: AAGVIQSPRHLIKEKRETATLKCYPIPRHDTVYWYQQGPGQDPQFLISFYEKMQSDKGSIPDRFSAQQFSDYHSELNMSSLELGDSALYFCASSYGLAGHYEQYFGPGTRLTVT.

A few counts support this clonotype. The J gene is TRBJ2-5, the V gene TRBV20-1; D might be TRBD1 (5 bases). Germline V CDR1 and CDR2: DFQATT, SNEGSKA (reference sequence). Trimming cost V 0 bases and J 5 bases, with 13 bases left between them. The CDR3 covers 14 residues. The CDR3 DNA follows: TGCAGTGCTAGAGACTATCCTAAGGGGGAGACCCAGTACTTC. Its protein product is CSARDYPKGETQYF.

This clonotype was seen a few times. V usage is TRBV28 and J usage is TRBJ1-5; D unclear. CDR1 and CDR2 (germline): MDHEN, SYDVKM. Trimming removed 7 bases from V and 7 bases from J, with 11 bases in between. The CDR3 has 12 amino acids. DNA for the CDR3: TGTGCCAGCACCCAGTACCAGCAGCCCCAGCATTTT. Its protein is CASTQYQQPQHF.

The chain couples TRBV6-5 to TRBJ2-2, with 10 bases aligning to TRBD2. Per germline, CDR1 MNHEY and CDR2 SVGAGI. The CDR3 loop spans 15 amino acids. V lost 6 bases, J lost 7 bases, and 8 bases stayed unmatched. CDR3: CASRDSGGYDGELFF. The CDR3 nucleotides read TGTGCCAGCAGGGATAGCGGGGGGTATGACGGGGAGCTGTTTTTT.

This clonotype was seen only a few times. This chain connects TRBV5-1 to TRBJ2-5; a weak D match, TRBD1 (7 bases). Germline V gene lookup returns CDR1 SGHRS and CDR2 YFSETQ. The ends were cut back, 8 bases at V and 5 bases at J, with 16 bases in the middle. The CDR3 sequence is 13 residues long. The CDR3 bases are TGCGCCAGTCAGGAGGGGGCGGCTGAGACCCAGTACTTC. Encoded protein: CASQEGAAETQYF.

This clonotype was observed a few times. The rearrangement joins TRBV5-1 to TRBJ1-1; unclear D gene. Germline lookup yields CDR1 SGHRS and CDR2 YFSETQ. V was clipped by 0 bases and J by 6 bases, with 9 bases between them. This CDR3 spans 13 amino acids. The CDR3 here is CASSLDAWAEAFF. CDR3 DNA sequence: TGCGCCAGCAGCTTGGACGCGTGGGCTGAAGCTTTCTTT.

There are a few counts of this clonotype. CDR3 protein: CASSVTLLASEQYF. CDR3 DNA sequence: TGTGCCAGCAGCGTAACCCTATTAGCGAGCGAGCAGTACTTC. The chain recombines TRBV9 with TRBJ2-7; tentatively, D is TRBD2 (5 bases). From germline, CDR1 is SGDLS and CDR2 YYNGEE. The CDR3 consists of 14 residues. Between the trimmed V and J ends, which lost 1 base and 6 bases, there was a span of 14 bases.

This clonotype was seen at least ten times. CDR3 DNA: TGTGCCAGCAGTGGAAGATGGGGCTCCGAGACCCAGTACTTC. As protein: CASSGRWGSETQYF. The genes are TRBV12-3 or TRBV12-4 and TRBJ2-5; D is perhaps TRBD1 (5 bases). This CDR3 is built from 14 residues. Trimming removed 5 bases at V and 5 bases at J, with 15 bases between.

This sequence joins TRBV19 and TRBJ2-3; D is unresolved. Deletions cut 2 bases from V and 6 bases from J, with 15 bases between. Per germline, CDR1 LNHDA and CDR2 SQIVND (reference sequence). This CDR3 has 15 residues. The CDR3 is CASSIQVGGPDTQYF. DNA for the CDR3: TGTGCCAGTAGTATACAGGTTGGCGGCCCGGATACGCAGTATTTT.

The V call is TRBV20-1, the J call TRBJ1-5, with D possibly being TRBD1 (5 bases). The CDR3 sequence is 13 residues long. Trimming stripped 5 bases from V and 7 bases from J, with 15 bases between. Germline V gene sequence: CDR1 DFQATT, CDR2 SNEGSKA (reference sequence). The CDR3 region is CSAPVGVGQPQHF. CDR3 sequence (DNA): TGCAGTGCTCCGGTGGGGGTGGGGCAGCCCCAGCATTTT.

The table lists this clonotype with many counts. CDR3 DNA sequence: TGTGCCAGCAGTTACGGCTCGAACACTGAAGCTTTCTTT. This translates into CASSYGSNTEAFF. The chain recombines TRBV6-5 with TRBJ1-1; D not resolved. V lost 2 bases to trimming and J lost 1 base, with 5 bases between them. This CDR3 contains 13 residues. Germline lookup yields CDR1 MNHEY and CDR2 SVGAGI.

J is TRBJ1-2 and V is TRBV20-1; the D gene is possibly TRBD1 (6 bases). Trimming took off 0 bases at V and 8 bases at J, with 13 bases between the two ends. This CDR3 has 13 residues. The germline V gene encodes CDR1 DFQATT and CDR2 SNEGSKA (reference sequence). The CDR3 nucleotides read TGCAGTGCTAGAGATAATGGGGGCGGAGGCTACACCTTC. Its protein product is CSARDNGGGGYTF.

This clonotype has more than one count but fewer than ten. The CDR3 DNA is TGCGCCAGCAGCCAGAGGTTTACGGGCCGTACCTACGAGCAGTACTTC. Protein sequence: CASSQRFTGRTYEQYF. The chain combines TRBV4-1 with TRBJ2-7, with D hard to call. Trimming removed 3 bases from V and 2 bases from J, with 17 bases in between. Germline V gene data show CDR1 as MGHRA and CDR2 as YSYEKL. The CDR3 is made up of 16 amino acids.

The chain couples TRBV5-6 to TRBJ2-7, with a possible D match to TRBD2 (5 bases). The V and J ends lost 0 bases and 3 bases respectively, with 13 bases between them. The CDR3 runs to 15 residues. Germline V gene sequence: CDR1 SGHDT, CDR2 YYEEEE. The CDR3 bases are TGTGCCAGCAGCTTGGTTACTAGGAGGATCTACGAGCAGTACTTC. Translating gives CASSLVTRRIYEQYF. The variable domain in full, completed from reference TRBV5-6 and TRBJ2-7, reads DAGVTQSPTHLIKTRGQQVTLRCSPKSGHDTVSWYQQALGQGPQFIFQYYEEEERQRGNFPDRFSGHQFPNYSSELNVNALLLGDSALYLCASSLVTRRIYEQYFGPGTRLTVT.

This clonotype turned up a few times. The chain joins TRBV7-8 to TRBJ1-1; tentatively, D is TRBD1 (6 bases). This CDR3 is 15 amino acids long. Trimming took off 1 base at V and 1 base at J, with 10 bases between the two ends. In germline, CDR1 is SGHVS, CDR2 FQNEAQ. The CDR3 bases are TGTGCCAGCAGCTTAGACAGGGTGCGGAACACTGAAGCTTTCTTT. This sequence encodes CASSLDRVRNTEAFF.

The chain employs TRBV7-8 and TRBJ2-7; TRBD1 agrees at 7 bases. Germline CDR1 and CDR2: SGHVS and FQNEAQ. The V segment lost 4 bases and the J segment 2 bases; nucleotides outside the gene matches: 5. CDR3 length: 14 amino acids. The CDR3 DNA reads TGTGCCAGCAGCTCCCCGGGACAGCCCTACGAGCAGTACGTC. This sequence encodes CASSSPGQPYEQYV.

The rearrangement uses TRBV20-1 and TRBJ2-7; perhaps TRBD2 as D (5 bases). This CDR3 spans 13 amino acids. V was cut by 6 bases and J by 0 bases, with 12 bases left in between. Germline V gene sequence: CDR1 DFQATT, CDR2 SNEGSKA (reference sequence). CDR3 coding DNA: TGCAGTGCAACCACGGGGAGCTCCTACGAGCAGTACTTC. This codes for CSATTGSSYEQYF.